This T cell receptor (beta chain) was found in a study of tissue T cells after allogeneic stem cell transplantation. Overall study findings and caveats: Only a limited share of tissue TCRs appeared in blood or spleen. The patient cohort was small and clinically heterogeneous, with limited sampling depth.

The CDR3 loop spans 15 amino acids. Looked up from germline, CDR1 is KGHTA and CDR2 is FQNQQP. The data were produced by immunoSEQ multiplex PCR, yet TCRdb's version contains in-frame clones alone and is incomplete. The sample records 2,500 to 3,500 clones, roughly two fifths being singletons. Noted time point: mouse harvest day 14 after allogeneic transplant. Each mouse received 10^7 T-cell-depleted marrow cells plus 10^6 splenic CD5+ T cells by tail vein. By its share, this clone is large. Its antigen is undetermined. Mouse germline and gene names are used. The read falls 1 residue short of the CDR3 end, and the missing part is taken from the germline J gene.

Sequencing was done on a sample of gut tissue. This receptor was identified in a female BALB/c mouse given C57BL/6 T cells with graft-versus-host disease after an allogeneic hematopoietic cell transplant. The V and J genes are TRBV23 and TRBJ2-7; the D call TRBD2 from the table was never checked on the DNA. CDR3 protein: CSSSQFLGSSYEQYF. The sequenced part of the CDR3 DNA is TGCTCCAGCAGTCAATTTCTGGGAAGCTCCTATGAACAGTAC.